This T cell receptor (beta chain) was observed in a study of blood T cells in healthy people across ages. This clonotype was seen a handful of times. A J-beta primer mix and a sample-barcoded 5' primer were used in a second PCR of about 7 to 12 cycles. Each cDNA molecule was tagged by a template-switch adaptor that had 12 random nucleotides. Samples each returned at least 3 million CDR3-containing paired-end reads. TCRdb independently ran MiXCR on the 5' RACE reads; one entry per CDR3 protein. The table records over a million distinct CDR3 sequences, approximately 25% of them present only once. The sample was also reused in another study, on T cells of mothers and their children. That study adds: Both sample barcodes and 2-4 random nucleotides came from the M1S primer of the second PCR.

Sequenced: blood. The sequence came from a girl aged 2-10 years in good health.

DNA for the CDR3: TGTGCCACCCGCGAGGAGGAAAAGTCCTACGAGCAGTACTTC. Residues: CATREEEKSYEQYF. The V and J genes are TRBV10-3 and TRBJ2-7; a possible D gene is TRBD2 (5 bases). Deletions cut 10 bases from V and 1 base from J, with 17 bases between. This CDR3 has 14 residues. In germline, CDR1 is ENHRY, CDR2 SYGVKD.